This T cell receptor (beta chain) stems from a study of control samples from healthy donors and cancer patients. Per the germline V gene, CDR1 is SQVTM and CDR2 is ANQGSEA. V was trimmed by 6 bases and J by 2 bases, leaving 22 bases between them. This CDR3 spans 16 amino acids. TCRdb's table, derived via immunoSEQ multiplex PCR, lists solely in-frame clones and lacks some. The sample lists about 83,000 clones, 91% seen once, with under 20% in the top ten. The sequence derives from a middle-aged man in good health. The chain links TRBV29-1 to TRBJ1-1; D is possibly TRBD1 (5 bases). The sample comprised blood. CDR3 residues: CSVEYGRGSFNTEAFF. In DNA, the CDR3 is TGCAGCGTGGAATATGGGAGGGGTTCTTTTAACACTGAAGCTTTCTTT.